Sequencing of this T cell receptor (beta chain) was carried out in a study of identical twins. Study observations and caveats: Out-of-frame alpha sequences common to twins were enriched for low generation probability.

Trimming shortened V by 3 bases and J by 7 bases, and 9 bases separated the two germline ends. This CDR3 is 13 amino acids long. The germline CDR1 and CDR2 sequences are MNHNY and SVGAGI (reference sequence). Each cDNA held unique molecular identifiers, and template switching gave it a universal primer site. TCRdb reprocessed the 5' RACE reads with MiXCR, giving one entry per CDR3 protein. The repertoire holds roughly 570,000 distinct CDR3 sequences, 7.5% to 10% seen once, with 2.5% to 3.5% in the top ten. This clonotype was recorded many times. Its antigen remains unknown. This same sample was also part of a study on yellow fever vaccine responses in identical twins.

Sequencing used PBMCs. This chain connects TRBV6-6 to TRBJ1-4; weak D call: TRBD1 (6 bases). This TCR was sampled from a woman under 30 in good health. The CDR3 loop reads CASSYSRGEKLFF. As DNA, the CDR3 is TGTGCCAGCAGTTATTCCAGGGGTGAAAAACTGTTTTTT.